Here is one T cell receptor (beta chain) with its context. Its antigen is not yet known. No base quality values were provided; no much bigger clone lies one nucleotide off. This record comes from a study of OX40 agonist ivuxolimab in advanced cancers. In terms of the full investigation: Ivuxolimab was an agonistic, fully human IgG2 monoclonal antibody directed against OX40 (CD134), a costimulatory receptor. Intravenous ivuxolimab was administered to patients every 2 weeks at six dose levels: 0.01, 0.1, 0.3, 1.5, 3 and 10 mg/kg. Among the roughly 54 dose-escalation patients, 19 had hepatocellular carcinoma, 15 or so melanoma, 9 renal cell carcinoma and 9 head and neck cancer. The dose-escalation cohort was around 84% male with a mean age of approximately 60 years, ranging from about 23 to 85. Patients were allowed to have had prior anti-PD-1, anti-PD-L1 or anti-CTLA-4 therapy, and approximately 39% of the dose-escalation patients had been treated with checkpoint inhibitors. Partial responses occurred in three dose-escalation patients, of whom one had hepatocellular carcinoma and two had cutaneous melanoma. The purpose of peripheral TCRbeta sequencing was to test whether ivuxolimab changed TCR sequence diversity and led to clonal T-cell expansion. The paper describes the monotherapy dose-escalation part (N ≈ 52 patients) of the phase I trial of ivuxolimab.

The trial excluded patients who had a history of autoimmune disease or who were on systemic immunosuppression. Peripheral blood for TCR sequencing was collected from all dose cohorts at baseline, on cycle 4 day 1, and on cycle 7 day 1. The samples were drawn from a first-in-human, open-label, multicenter phase I dose-escalation trial of ivuxolimab. Adults with locally advanced or metastatic head and neck squamous cell, hepatocellular, melanoma or renal cell carcinoma were enrolled in the trial. CD4+ and CD8+ T cells were sorted separately from peripheral blood before TCR sequencing. In the germline V gene, CDR1 corresponds to SGHNT and CDR2 to YENEEA. The CDR3 runs 13 residues from the cysteine to the phenylalanine. The sequence is cut down to CDR3 DNA, 39 bases in frame from base 1. The junction carries 3 bases between V and J, which are trimmed by 0 bases and 2 bases respectively. Findings and caveats that apply to the study as a whole: In the 0.1-3.0 mg/kg groups, partial responders had among the lowest normalized peripheral clonal expansion, particularly in CD8+ T cells. At doses of 0.1 to 3.0 mg/kg, clonal expansion of both CD4+ and CD8+ T cells in blood was seen between baseline and week 6. After ivuxolimab, expanded clones were on average more numerous among CD8+ T cells than among CD4+ T cells. Low levels of normalized T-cell clonal expansion were also seen in some patients who did not respond. The antigen specificity of the clonally expanded peripheral T cells was not determined.

Genomic DNA was isolated from the sorted cells so that the TCRbeta CDR3 region could be sequenced. TCRbeta CDR3 regions were sequenced using the immunoSEQ Assay. This immuneACCESS table, as held by TCRdb, lists in-frame sequences with V and J called but not all clones. Of the missing ones, under half trace to an unresolved V gene in checked studies; the others have no known cause. Counted in this sample were 50,000 to 60,000 clones; about nine tenths of them appeared once. In total, the top ten clones hold approximately 6.8% of the sample. The chain was built from TRBV11-3 and TRBJ2-3, with the D segment identity uncertain. This TCR was sampled from an adult with an advanced solid tumor such as melanoma, head and neck, liver or kidney cancer. Here the sequenced sample was CD4+ or CD8+ T cells sorted from blood, taken in a trial of the OX40 agonist ivuxolimab. The sequence in DNA is TGTGCCAGCAGCTTAGAGACCACAGATACGCAGTATTTT. This sequence encodes CASSLETTDTQYF.